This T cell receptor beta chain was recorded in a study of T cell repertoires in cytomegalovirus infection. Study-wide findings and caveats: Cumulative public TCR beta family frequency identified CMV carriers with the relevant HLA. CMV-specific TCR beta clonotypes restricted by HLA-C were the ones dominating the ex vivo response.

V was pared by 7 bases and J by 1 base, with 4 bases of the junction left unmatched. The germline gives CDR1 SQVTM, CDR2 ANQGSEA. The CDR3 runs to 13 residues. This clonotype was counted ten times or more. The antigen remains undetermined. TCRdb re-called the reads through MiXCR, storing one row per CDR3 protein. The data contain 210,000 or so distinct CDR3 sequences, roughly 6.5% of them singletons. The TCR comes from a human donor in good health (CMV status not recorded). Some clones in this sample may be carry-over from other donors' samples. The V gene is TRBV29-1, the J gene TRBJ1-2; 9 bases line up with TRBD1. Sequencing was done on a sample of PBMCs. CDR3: CSAQGARNYGYTF. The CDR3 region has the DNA TGCAGCGCACAGGGGGCTCGTAACTATGGCTACACCTTC.